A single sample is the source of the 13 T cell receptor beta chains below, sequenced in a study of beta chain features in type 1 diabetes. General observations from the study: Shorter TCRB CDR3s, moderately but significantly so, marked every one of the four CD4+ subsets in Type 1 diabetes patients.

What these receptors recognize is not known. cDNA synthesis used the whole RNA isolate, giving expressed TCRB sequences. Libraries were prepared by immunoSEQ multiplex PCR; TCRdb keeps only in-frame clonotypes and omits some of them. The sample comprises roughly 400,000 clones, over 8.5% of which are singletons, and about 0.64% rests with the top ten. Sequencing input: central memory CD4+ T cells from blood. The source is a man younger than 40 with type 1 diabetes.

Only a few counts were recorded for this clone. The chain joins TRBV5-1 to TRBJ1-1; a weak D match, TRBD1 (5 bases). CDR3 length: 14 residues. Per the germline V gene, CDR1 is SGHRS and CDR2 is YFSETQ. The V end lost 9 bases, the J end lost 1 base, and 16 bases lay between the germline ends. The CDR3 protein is CATRASGGNTEAFF. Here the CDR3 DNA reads TGCGCCACCAGAGCCAGTGGGGGGAACACTGAAGCTTTCTTT.

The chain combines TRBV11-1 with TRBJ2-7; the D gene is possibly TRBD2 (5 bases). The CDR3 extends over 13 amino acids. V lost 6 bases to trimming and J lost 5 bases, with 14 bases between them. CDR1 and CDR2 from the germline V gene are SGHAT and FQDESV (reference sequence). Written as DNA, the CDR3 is TGTGCCAGCAGTAGACCCGGGGTCCACGAGCAGTACTTC. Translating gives CASSRPGVHEQYF.

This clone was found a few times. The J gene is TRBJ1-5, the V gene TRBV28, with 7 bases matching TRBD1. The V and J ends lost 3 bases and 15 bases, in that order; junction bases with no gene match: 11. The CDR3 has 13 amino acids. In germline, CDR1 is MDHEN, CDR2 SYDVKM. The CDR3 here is CASSFSGGGRRHF. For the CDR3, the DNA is TGTGCCAGCAGTTTTTCAGGGGGGGGACGCAGGCATTTT.

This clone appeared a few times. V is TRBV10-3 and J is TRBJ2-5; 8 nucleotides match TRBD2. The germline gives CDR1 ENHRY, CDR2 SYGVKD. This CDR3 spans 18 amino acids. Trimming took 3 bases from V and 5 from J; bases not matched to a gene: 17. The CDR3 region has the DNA TGTGCCATCAGTGATAGCGGGACGTCCAACCCCCAAAGGGAGACCCAGTACTTC. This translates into CAISDSGTSNPQRETQYF.

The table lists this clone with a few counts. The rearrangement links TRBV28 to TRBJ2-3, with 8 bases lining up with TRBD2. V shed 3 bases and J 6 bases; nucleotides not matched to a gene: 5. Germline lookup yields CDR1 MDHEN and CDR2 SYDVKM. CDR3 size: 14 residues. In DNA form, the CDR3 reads TGTGCCAGCAGTTTTAGTCCGGGGGGGGATACGCAGTATTTT. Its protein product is CASSFSPGGDTQYF.

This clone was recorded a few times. CDR3 coding DNA: TGTGCTAGTGGTCGGGACAGCACCACAGATACGCAGTATTTT. It translates to CASGRDSTTDTQYF. The genes are TRBV12-5 and TRBJ2-3; 7 bases fit TRBD1. The CDR3 loop spans 14 amino acids. The germline gives CDR1 LGHNT, CDR2 FRNRAP. Trimming cost V 5 bases and J 2 bases; bases outside gene matches: 4.

CDR3 nucleotide sequence: TGTGCCAGCACCCCCCGGTCGGGACAGGGCTCCTACAATGAGCAGTTCTTC. Translation gives CASTPRSGQGSYNEQFF. The chain has TRBV7-2 and TRBJ2-1, with 9 bases matching TRBD1. Trimming cost V 7 bases and J 0 bases; bases outside gene matches: 10. Germline CDR1 reads SGHTA; CDR2 reads FQGNSA. This CDR3 comprises 17 residues.

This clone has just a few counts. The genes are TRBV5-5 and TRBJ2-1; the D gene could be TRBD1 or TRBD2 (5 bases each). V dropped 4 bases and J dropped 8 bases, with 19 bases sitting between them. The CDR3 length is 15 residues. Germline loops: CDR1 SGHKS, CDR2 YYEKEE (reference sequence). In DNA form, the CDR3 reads TGTGCCAGCAGCGGGGGACCTACGACGCGGTATGAGCAGTTCTTC. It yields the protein CASSGGPTTRYEQFF.

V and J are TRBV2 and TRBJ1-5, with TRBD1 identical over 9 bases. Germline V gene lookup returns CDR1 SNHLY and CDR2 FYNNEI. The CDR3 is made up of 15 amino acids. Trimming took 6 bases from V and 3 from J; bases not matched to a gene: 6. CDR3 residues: CASRSGDRANQPQHF. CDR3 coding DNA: TGTGCCAGCAGGTCCGGGGACAGGGCCAATCAGCCCCAGCATTTT.

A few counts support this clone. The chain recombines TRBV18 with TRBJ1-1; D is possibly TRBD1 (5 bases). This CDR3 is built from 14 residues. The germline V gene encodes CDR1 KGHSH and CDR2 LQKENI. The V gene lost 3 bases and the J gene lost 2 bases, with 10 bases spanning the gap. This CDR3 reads CASSPVQANTEAFF. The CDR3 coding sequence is TGTGCCAGCTCACCGGTACAGGCCAACACTGAAGCTTTCTTT.

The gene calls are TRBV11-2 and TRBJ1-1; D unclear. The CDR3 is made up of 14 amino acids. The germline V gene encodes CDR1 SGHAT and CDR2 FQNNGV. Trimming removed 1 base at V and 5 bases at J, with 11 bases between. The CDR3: CASSLVTAQTEAFF. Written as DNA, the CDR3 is TGTGCCAGCAGCTTAGTCACGGCGCAGACTGAAGCTTTCTTT.

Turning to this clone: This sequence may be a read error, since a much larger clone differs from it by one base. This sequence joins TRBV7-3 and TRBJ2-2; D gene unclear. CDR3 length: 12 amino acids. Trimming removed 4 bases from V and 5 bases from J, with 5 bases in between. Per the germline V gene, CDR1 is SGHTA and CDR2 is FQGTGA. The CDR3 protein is CASSSLTGELFF. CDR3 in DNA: TGTGCCAGCAGCTCCCTGACCGGGGAGCTGTTTTTT.

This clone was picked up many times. CDR3 loop: CASSPLAGVSNEQFF. The CDR3 DNA reads as TGTGCCAGCAGCCCACTAGCGGGAGTAAGCAATGAGCAGTTCTTC. The rearrangement uses TRBV5-4 and TRBJ2-1; 11 nucleotides align to TRBD2. V trimming: 4 bases; J trimming: 6 bases; junction bases outside the gene matches: 6. Looked up from germline, CDR1 is SGHNT and CDR2 is YYREEE (reference sequence). This CDR3 contains 15 residues.